Below, 5 T cell receptor beta chains from the same sample are listed, as sequenced in a study of CD8 T cells in Susac syndrome. It was with random hexamers that roughly 0.5 to 1 ug RNA was reverse transcribed. TCRdb analysed the immunoSEQ multiplex PCR reads with MiXCR anew, one entry per CDR3 protein. The data show 190,000 or so distinct CDR3 sequences, with more than 85% seen just once and 0.082% held by the top ten. Sequenced sample: CD4+ T cells from PBMCs. These receptors originate from a human donor with multiple sclerosis.

The chain recombines TRBV30 with TRBJ1-2, with D possibly being TRBD1 (6 bases). The CDR3 covers 14 residues. Germline V CDR1 and CDR2: GTSNPN, SVGIG (reference sequence). V was cut by 1 base and J by 6 bases, with 15 bases left in between. For the CDR3, the DNA is TGTGCCTGGAGTGCGTCGACAGGCTATCATGGCTACACCTTC. Translating gives CAWSASTGYHGYTF.

J is TRBJ2-1 and V is TRBV12-3 or TRBV12-4; tentatively, D is TRBD2 (5 bases). The CDR3 totals 13 residues. V lost 10 bases and J 8 bases, leaving 18 bases between the germline ends. In DNA form, the CDR3 reads TGTGCCACCGAGGGTGTCACGAATTATGAGCAGTTCTTC. It is translated as CATEGVTNYEQFF.

This sequence joins TRBV19 and TRBJ1-5; D remains unclear. Trimming cost V 3 bases and J 7 bases, with 13 bases left between them. This CDR3 is built from 14 residues. Germline CDR1 LNHDA, CDR2 SQIVND (reference sequence). The CDR3 here is CASSMGGGGQPQHF. Here the CDR3 DNA reads TGTGCCAGTAGTATGGGTGGCGGAGGGCAGCCCCAGCATTTT.

CDR3 in DNA: TGCAGCGTGTGGGGCGTGGGGATAGATACGCAGTATTTT. It encodes CSVWGVGIDTQYF. The chain has TRBV29-1 and TRBJ2-3; tentative D call: TRBD1 (5 bases). The CDR3 has 13 amino acids. Looked up from germline, CDR1 is SQVTM and CDR2 is ANQGSEA. V gave up 6 bases and J gave up 5 bases, with 15 bases separating them.

V and J are TRBV5-1 and TRBJ1-1; 9 positions match TRBD1. CDR3 length equals 13 residues. Trimming cost V 2 bases and J 4 bases; bases outside gene matches: 0. Germline V gene data show CDR1 as SGHRS and CDR2 as YFSETQ. The chain's CDR3 is CASSLQGATEAFF. The CDR3 DNA is TGCGCCAGCAGCTTACAGGGGGCCACTGAAGCTTTCTTT.